The clone carrying this TCR beta chain was seen only a few times. The length of the CDR3 is 14 residues. The V end lost 3 bases, the J end lost 0 bases, and 6 bases lay between the germline ends. Germline V gene lookup returns CDR1 MGHDK and CDR2 SYGVNS. This specimen comes from a study of CD8 T cells in Susac syndrome. Sequencing of TCR beta was undertaken in CD8+ and CD4+ T cells derived from blood. TEMRA cells were enriched by FACS, and CD4+ and CD8+ T cells were negatively isolated. An input of about 0.5 to 1 ug of RNA was subjected to reverse transcription using random hexamers. Coverage of TCR beta CDR3 amplification by immunoSEQ multiplex PCR extended to 54 Vbeta and 13 Jbeta. TCRdb reanalysed the immunoSEQ multiplex PCR reads using MiXCR and keeps one entry per CDR3 protein. The data contain approximately 220,000 distinct CDR3 sequences, approximately 95% of them singletons.

The source of this sequence is a human donor with multiple sclerosis. The rearrangement uses TRBV25-1 and TRBJ1-5; D call uncertain. The sequencing sample was made of CD4+ T cells from PBMCs. CDR3 residues: CASSDPGSNQPQHF. The CDR3 DNA sequence: TGTGCCAGCAGTGACCCAGGTAGCAATCAGCCCCAGCATTTT.